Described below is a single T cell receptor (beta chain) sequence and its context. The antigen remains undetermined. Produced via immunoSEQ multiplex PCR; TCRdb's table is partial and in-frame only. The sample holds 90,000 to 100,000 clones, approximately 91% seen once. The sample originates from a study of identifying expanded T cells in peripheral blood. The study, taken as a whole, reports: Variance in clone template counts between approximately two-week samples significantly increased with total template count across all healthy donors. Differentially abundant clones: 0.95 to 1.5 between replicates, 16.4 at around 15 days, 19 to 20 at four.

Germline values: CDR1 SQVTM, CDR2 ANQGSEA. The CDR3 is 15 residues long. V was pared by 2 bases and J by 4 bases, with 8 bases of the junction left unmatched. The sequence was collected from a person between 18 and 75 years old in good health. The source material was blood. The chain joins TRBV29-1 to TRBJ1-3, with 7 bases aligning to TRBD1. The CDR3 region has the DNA TGCAGCGTTGAATGGACGGGACAGTCAGGAAACACCATATATTTT. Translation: CSVEWTGQSGNTIYF.